The T cell receptor beta chain under discussion was sequenced for a study of blood T cell repertoires in COVID-19. Turning to the study itself: The United States, Italy and Spain were the sources of the acute and convalescent COVID-19 samples. PBMCs, B-cell-depleted T cells, or T cells provided the cDNA or gDNA that made up the material.

Patients from Seattle were sampled longitudinally, starting during active infection. The CDR3 totals 13 residues. CDR1 is LNHNV and CDR2 is YYDKDF in the germline V gene (reference sequence). Trimming cost V 0 bases and J 6 bases, with 7 bases left between them. In the original workflow: Nucleated cell counts were estimated from reference gene primer amplification. Method: immunoSEQ multiplex PCR; TCRdb's copy keeps in-frame clones and lacks some. V and J calls and clone size come straight from that table; D and trimming were deduced from the DNA. The sample yields around 220,000 clones, 85% to 90% seen once.

The chain couples TRBV15 to TRBJ2-3; D unresolved. Sequenced input: peripheral blood. This clonotype was sampled from a woman between 50 and 59 years old with COVID-19, enrolled during active disease. CDR3 nucleotides: TGTGCCACCAGCAGAGAGCTCCGGGATACGCAGTATTTT. Translation gives CATSRELRDTQYF.